These 3 T cell receptor beta chains came from one sample sequenced in a study of beta chain features in type 1 diabetes. Expressed TCRB transcripts were sequenced after all isolated RNA was converted to cDNA. Assay used: immunoSEQ multiplex PCR; TCRdb lists only in-frame clones, some missing. Of a few hundred thousand clones listed, around 16% are singletons. Sequencing was done on a sample of naive CD4+ T cells from blood. Every receptor here comes from a woman between 18 and 30 years old in good health.

V usage is TRBV30 and J usage is TRBJ2-2; D may be TRBD1 (8 bases). The V end was cut by 1 base, the J end by 6 bases, with 15 bases between. CDR1 is GTSNPN, CDR2 SVGIG, per germline (reference sequence). This CDR3 is 15 amino acids long. CDR3 sequence (DNA): TGTGCCTGGAGTGCTACCACAGGGGGGGCCGGGGAGCTGTTTTTT. This gives the protein CAWSATTGGAGELFF.

This clone was counted between two and nine times. V and J are TRBV28 and TRBJ1-2, with D possibly being TRBD1 (6 bases). Germline CDR1 and CDR2: MDHEN and SYDVKM. Trimming stripped 6 bases from V and 2 bases from J, with 19 bases between. The length of the CDR3 is 16 residues. The CDR3 DNA sequence: TGTGCCAGCAGCTCGGGGGGCGGGGGCACCAACTATGGCTACACCTTC. Its protein product is CASSSGGGGTNYGYTF.

J is TRBJ2-2 and V is TRBV6-4, with TRBD1 matching 8 bases. After removal of 3 bases from V and 6 bases from J, the junction contained 6 bases not matched to a gene. Germline lookup yields CDR1 MRHNA and CDR2 SNTAGT. This CDR3 spans 15 amino acids. This chain's CDR3 is CASSEQTGVAGELFF. The CDR3 DNA reads as TGTGCCAGCAGTGAGCAGACAGGGGTCGCCGGGGAGCTGTTTTTT.